This T cell receptor beta chain was retrieved from a study of regulatory T cells in long-lasting Graves disease. Investigators prepared the TCR beta libraries by applying iRepertoire HTBI primers and Arm-PCR of CDR3 regions. TCRdb fed the multiplex PCR reads into MiXCR, producing one record per CDR3 protein. Among 400,000 to 500,000 distinct CDR3 sequences listed, about a sixth were seen once. On this clonotype itself: What it binds is not known.

Time point in this sample: newly diagnosed GD, antithyroid drugs for less than 3 months. From RNA extracted from PBMCs, the TCR library was made. The CDR3 is 15 residues long. Trimming took off 1 base at V and 3 bases at J, with 12 bases between the two ends. CDR1 SEHNR and CDR2 FQNEAQ come from the germline V gene (reference sequence). Study-wide points: Patients whose Graves' disease persisted exhibited lower TCR diversity than those newly diagnosed.

These data also formed part of another study, on T cells in Graves' hyperthyroidism and ophthalmopathy. That report adds: Uncontrolled infection, other autoimmune disease, pregnancy or lactation barred patients from enrollment.

The sample consisted of peripheral blood mononuclear cells (PBMCs), taken at new diagnosis, from a patient treated with antithyroid drugs. The sequence was collected from a woman aged 30 to 39 with Graves disease. The chain couples TRBV7-9 to TRBJ1-1; the D is unclear. The CDR3 region is CASSLVGLQHTEAFF. The DNA for the CDR3 is TGTGCCAGCAGCTTAGTAGGGCTCCAGCACACTGAAGCTTTCTTT.